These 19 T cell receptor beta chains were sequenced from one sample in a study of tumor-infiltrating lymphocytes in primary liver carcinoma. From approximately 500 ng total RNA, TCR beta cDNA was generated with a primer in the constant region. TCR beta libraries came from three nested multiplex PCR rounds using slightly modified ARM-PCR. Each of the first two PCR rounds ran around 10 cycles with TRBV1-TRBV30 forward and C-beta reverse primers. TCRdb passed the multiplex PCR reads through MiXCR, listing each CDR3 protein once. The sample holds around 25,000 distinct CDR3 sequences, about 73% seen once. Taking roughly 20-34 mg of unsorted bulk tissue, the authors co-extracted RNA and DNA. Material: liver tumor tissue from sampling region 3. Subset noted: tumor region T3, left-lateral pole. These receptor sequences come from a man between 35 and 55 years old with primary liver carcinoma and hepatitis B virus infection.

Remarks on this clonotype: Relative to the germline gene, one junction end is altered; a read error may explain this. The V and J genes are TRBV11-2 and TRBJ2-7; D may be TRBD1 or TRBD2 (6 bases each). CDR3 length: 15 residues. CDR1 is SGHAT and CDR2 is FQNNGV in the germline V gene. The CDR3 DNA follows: TGTGCTAGCGGCCGACCTAATGCACAGGGCGGTGAGCGGTACTTC. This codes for CASGRPNAQGGERYF. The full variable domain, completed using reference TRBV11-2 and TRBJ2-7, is EAGVAQSPRYKIIEKRQSVAFWCNPISGHATLYWYQQILGQGPKLLIQFQNNGVVDDSQLPKDRFSAERLKGVDSTLKIQPAKLEDSAVYLCASGRPNAQGGERYFGPGTRLTVT.

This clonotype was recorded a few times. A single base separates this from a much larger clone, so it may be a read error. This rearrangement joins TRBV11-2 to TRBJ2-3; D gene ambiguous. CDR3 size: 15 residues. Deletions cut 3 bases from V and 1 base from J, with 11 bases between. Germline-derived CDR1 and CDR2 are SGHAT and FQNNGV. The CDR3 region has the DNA TGTGCCAGCAGCTTCGGATTAGGATGCACAGATACGCAGTATTTT. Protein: CASSFGLGCTDTQYF. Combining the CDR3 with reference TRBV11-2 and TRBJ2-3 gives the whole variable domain EAGVAQSPRYKIIEKRQSVAFWCNPISGHATLYWYQQILGQGPKLLIQFQNNGVVDDSQLPKDRFSAERLKGVDSTLKIQPAKLEDSAVYLCASSFGLGCTDTQYFGPGTRLTVL.

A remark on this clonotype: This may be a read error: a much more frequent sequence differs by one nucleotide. CDR3 in DNA: TGTGCCAGCAGCGAGGGACGGTACAGGGGTTTCAATGAGCAGTTCTTC. Translated, it gives CASSEGRYRGFNEQFF. The chain is built from TRBV9 and TRBJ2-1, with TRBD1 matching over 7 bases. Unmatched junction bases numbered 12, after V lost 3 bases and J lost 6 bases. Germline V gives CDR1 SGDLS, CDR2 YYNGEE. The CDR3 runs to 16 residues.

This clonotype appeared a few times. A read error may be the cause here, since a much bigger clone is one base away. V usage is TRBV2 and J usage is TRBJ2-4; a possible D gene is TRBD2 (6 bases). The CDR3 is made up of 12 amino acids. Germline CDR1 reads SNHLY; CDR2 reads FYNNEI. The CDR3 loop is CAGSRGGYIQYF. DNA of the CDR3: TGTGCCGGCAGTCGGGGAGGTTACATTCAGTACTTC. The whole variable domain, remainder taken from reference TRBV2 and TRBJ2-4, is EPEVTQTPSHQVTQMGQEVILRCVPISNHLYFYWYRQILGQKVEFLVSFYNNEISEKSEIFDDQFSVERPDGSNFTLKIRSTKLEDSAMYFCAGSRGGYIQYFGAGTRLSVL.

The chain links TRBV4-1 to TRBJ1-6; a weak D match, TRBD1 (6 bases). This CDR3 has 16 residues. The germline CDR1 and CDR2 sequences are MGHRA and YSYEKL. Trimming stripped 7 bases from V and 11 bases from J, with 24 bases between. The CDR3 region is CASNHHLQGADTPLHF. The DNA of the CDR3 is TGCGCCAGCAACCACCACCTACAGGGAGCGGATACACCCCTCCACTTT.

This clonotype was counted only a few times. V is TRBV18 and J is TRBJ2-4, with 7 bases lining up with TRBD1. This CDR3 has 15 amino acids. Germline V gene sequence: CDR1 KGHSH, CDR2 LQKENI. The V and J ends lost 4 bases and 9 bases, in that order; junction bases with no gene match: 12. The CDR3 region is CASSLEQGLEGIQYF. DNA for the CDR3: TGTGCCAGCTCACTGGAACAGGGGTTGGAAGGCATTCAGTACTTC.

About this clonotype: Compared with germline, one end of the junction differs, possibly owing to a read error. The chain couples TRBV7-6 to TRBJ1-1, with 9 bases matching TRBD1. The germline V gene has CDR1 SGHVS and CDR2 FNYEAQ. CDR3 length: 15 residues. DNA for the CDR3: TGTGCCAGCAGCTTACTAACCGGGACAGGGATTCTTGCTTTCTTC. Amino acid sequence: CASSLLTGTGILAFF.

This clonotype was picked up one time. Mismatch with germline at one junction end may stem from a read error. CDR3 region: CASSLGGLAGEQYF. The CDR3 region has the DNA TGTGCCAGCAGCCTAGGGGGATTGGCGGGCGAGCAATACTTC. The chain carries TRBV4-2 and TRBJ2-7; a possible D gene is TRBD1 (6 bases). Looked up from germline, CDR1 is LGHNA and CDR2 is YNFKEQ. The CDR3 runs to 14 residues.

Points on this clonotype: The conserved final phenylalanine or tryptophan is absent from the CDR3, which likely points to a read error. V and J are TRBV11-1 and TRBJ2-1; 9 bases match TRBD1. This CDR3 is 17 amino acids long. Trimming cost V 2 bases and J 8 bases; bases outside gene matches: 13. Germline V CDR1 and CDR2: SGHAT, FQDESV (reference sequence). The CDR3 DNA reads TGTGCCAGCAGCTTAACCTCCACGGGACAGGGCAACGATGAGCAGTTCCTC. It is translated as CASSLTSTGQGNDEQFL.

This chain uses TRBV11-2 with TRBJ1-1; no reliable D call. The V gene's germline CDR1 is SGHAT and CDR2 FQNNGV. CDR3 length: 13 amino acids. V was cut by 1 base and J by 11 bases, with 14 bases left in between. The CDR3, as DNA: TGTGCCAGCAGCTTAGTAGATAACATTAAGGCTTTCTTT. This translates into CASSLVDNIKAFF.

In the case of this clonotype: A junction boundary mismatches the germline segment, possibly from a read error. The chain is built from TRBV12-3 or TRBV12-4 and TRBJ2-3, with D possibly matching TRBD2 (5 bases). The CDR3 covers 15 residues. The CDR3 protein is CASSLRLASAGTQYF. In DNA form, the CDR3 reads TGTGCCAGCAGTTTAAGGCTAGCATCGGCAGGTACGCAATATTTT.

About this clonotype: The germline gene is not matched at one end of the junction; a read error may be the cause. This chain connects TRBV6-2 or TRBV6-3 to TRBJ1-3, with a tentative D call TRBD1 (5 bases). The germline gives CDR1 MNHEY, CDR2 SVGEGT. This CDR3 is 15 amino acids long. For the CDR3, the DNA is TGTGCCTGCAGTTACTTGGGACCGTGGTCGGTTACCGTATATTTT. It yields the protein CACSYLGPWSVTVYF.

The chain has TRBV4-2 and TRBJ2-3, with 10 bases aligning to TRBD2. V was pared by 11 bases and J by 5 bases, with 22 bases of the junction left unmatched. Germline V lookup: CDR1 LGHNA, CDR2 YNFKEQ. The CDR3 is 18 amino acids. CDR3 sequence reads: CADSQVALLAGAIDTQYF. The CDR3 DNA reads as TGTGCCGACAGCCAAGTGGCGCTTCTAGCGGGAGCGATAGATACGCAGTATTTT.

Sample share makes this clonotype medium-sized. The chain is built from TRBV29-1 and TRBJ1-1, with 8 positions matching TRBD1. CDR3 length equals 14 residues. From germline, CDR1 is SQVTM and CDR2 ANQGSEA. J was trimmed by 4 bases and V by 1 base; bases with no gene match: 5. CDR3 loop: CSVEGTGRGTEAFF. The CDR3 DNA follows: TGCAGCGTTGAAGGGACAGGGCGCGGCACTGAAGCTTTCTTT.

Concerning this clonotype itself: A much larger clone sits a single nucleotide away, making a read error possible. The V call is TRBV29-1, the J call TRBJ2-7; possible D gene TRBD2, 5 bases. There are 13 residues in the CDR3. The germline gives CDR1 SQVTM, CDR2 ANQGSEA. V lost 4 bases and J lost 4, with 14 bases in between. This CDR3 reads CSVGPGNVYEQYF. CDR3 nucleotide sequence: TGCAGCGTTGGACCGGGGAATGTTTACGAGCAGTACTTC.

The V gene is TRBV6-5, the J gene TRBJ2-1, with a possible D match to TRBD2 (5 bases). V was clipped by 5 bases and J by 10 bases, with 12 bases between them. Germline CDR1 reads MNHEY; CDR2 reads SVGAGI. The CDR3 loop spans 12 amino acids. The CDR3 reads CASSRRTGEQFF. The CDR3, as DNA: TGTGCCAGCAGTCGGAGAACGGGGGAGCAGTTCTTC.

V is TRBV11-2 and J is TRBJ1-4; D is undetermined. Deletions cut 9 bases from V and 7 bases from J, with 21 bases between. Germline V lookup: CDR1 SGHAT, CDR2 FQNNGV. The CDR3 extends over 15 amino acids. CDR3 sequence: CASSIDGFAIEKLFF. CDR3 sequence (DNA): TGTGCCAGTAGCATAGACGGGTTCGCTATTGAAAAACTGTTTTTT.

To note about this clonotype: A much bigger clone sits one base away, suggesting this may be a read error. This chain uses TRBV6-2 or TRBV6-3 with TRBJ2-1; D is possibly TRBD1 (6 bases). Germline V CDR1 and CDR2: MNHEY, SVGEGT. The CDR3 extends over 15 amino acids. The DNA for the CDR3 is TGTGCCAGCAGTTACTCATTCGCCAGGGGAGATGAGCAGTCCTTC. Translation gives CASSYSFARGDEQSF.

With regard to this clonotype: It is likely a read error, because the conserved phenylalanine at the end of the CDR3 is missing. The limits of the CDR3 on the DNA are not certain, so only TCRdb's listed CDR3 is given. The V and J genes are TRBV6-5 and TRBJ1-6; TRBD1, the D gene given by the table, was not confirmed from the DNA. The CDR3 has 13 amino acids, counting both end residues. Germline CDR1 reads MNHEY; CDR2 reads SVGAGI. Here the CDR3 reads CAISLRAVSPIHY.